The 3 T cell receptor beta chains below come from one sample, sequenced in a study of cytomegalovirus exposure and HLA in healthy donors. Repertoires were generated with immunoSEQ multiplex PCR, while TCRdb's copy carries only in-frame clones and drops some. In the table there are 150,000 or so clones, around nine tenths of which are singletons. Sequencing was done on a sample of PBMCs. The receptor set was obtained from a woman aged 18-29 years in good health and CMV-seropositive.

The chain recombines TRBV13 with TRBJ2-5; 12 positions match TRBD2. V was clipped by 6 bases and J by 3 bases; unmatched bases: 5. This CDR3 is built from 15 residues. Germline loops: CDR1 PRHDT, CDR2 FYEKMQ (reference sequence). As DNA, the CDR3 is TGTGCCAGCAGACTAGCGGGAGGTATAAAAGAGACCCAGTACTTC. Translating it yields CASRLAGGIKETQYF.

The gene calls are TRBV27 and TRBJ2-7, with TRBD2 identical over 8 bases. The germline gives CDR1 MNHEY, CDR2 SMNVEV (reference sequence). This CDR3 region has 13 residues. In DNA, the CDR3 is TGTGACAAGACTCAGCGGGAGTACTACGAGCAGTACTTC. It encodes CDKTQREYYEQYF.

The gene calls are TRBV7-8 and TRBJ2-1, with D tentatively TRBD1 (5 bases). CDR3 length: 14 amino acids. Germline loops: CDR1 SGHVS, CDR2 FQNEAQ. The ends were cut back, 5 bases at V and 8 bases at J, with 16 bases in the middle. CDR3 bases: TGTGCCAGCAGCGCCGGTACAACAGGTGATGAGCAGTTCTTC. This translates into CASSAGTTGDEQFF.